These 11 T cell receptor beta chains came from one sample sequenced in a study of shared clonotypes between healthy human individuals. Sequenced by immunoSEQ multiplex PCR; TCRdb stores in-frame clones only, minus some. The sample lists 2 million or so clones; 95% were seen once. The sample was naive CD4+ T cells sorted from blood. This sample's subset: CD45RA+ positively selected. The receptors derive from a man in his late teens or twenties in good health.

This clone was found once. The chain is built from TRBV29-1 and TRBJ1-2; 11 nucleotides match TRBD1. Germline lookup yields CDR1 SQVTM and CDR2 ANQGSEA. CDR3 size: 15 residues. V was pared by 4 bases and J by 6 bases, with 10 bases of the junction left unmatched. The CDR3 is CSVVAPGQGADGYTF. DNA of the CDR3: TGCAGCGTTGTTGCCCCTGGACAGGGGGCTGATGGCTACACCTTC. Complete variable domain (other parts from reference TRBV29-1 and TRBJ1-2): SAVISQKPSRDICQRGTSLTIQCQVDSQVTMMFWYRQQPGQSLTLIATANQGSEATYESGFVIDKFPISRPNLTFSTLTVSNMSPEDSSIYLCSVVAPGQGADGYTFGSGTRLTVV.

The chain is built from TRBV25-1 and TRBJ2-1; 7 bases are shared with TRBD2. The CDR3 has 16 residues. The germline gives CDR1 MGHDK, CDR2 SYGVNS. Trimming removed 1 base from V and 1 base from J; junction bases left unmatched: 4. The CDR3 nucleotides are TGTGCCAGCAGTGAATTCGGCGGGAGTTCCTACAATGAGCAGTTCTTC. Translation gives CASSEFGGSSYNEQFF.

The chain has TRBV6-1 and TRBJ2-5; TRBD1 matches at 8 bases. Per the germline V gene, CDR1 is MNHNS and CDR2 is SASEGT. This CDR3 spans 13 amino acids. J was trimmed by 5 bases and V by 6 bases; bases with no gene match: 5. The CDR3 sequence is CASRAGGGETQYF. Written as DNA, the CDR3 is TGTGCCAGCAGAGCAGGGGGCGGGGAGACCCAGTACTTC.

The rearrangement links TRBV5-4 to TRBJ1-1; D might be TRBD1 (5 bases). The CDR3 spans 12 residues. CDR1 SGHNT and CDR2 YYREEE come from the germline V gene (reference sequence). V was clipped by 4 bases and J by 5 bases, with 9 bases between them. In DNA form, the CDR3 reads TGTGCCAGCAGCCGCAGGGAGACTGAAGCTTTCTTT. Translation gives CASSRRETEAFF. Combining the CDR3 with reference TRBV5-4 and TRBJ1-1 gives the whole variable domain ETGVTQSPTHLIKTRGQQVTLRCSSQSGHNTVSWYQQALGQGPQFIFQYYREEENGRGNFPPRFSGLQFPNYSSELNVNALELDDSALYLCASSRRETEAFFGQGTRLTVV.

The chain employs TRBV2 and TRBJ2-1; TRBD2 aligns across 15 bases. Germline values: CDR1 SNHLY, CDR2 FYNNEI. The CDR3 extends over 15 amino acids. The junction had 6 bases not matched to a gene; V was cut back by 0 bases and J by 15 bases. The CDR3 DNA reads as TGTGCCAGCAGTGAAGCGCTGGGACTAGCGGGAGGTTGGTTCTTC. Translation: CASSEALGLAGGWFF. Combining the CDR3 with reference TRBV2 and TRBJ2-1 gives the whole variable domain EPEVTQTPSHQVTQMGQEVILRCVPISNHLYFYWYRQILGQKVEFLVSFYNNEISEKSEIFDDQFSVERPDGSNFTLKIRSTKLEDSAMYFCASSEALGLAGGWFFGPGTRLTVL.

This rearrangement joins TRBV7-2 to TRBJ2-2, with 11 bases aligning to TRBD2. The CDR3 covers 15 residues. Germline V gene sequence: CDR1 SGHTA, CDR2 FQGNSA. V lost 5 bases, J lost 5 bases, and 4 bases stayed unmatched. DNA for the CDR3: TGTGCCAGCAGCCCCCGGACTAGCGGGACCGGGGAGCTGTTTTTT. Encoded protein: CASSPRTSGTGELFF.

This chain joins TRBV6-6 and TRBJ2-3; D remains ambiguous. This CDR3 comprises 15 residues. The ends were cut back, 5 bases at V and 3 bases at J, with 15 bases in the middle. The germline CDR1 and CDR2 sequences are MNHNY and SVGAGI (reference sequence). The CDR3 region has the DNA TGTGCCAGCAGTGGCCAACCCGATTTTACAGATACGCAGTATTTT. Its protein is CASSGQPDFTDTQYF.

The V gene is TRBV5-1, the J gene TRBJ2-7; 10 bases fit TRBD2. Germline loops: CDR1 SGHRS, CDR2 YFSETQ. V was pared by 2 bases and J by 2 bases, with 10 bases of the junction left unmatched. The CDR3 contains 17 residues. CDR3 sequence reads: CASSFSSGSAGAYEQYF. Here the CDR3 DNA reads TGCGCCAGCAGCTTTTCTAGCGGGAGCGCAGGGGCCTACGAGCAGTACTTC.

The chain joins TRBV28 to TRBJ2-7; 8 positions match TRBD1. There are 15 residues in the CDR3. J was trimmed by 7 bases and V by 1 base; bases with no gene match: 9. Germline CDR1 is MDHEN and CDR2 is SYDVKM. The CDR3 nucleotides read TGTGCCAGCAGTTTATTTCAGGGGGCTGGTGGGGAGCAGTACTTC. Translated: CASSLFQGAGGEQYF.

The chain employs TRBV27 and TRBJ1-2; TRBD1 is a possible D gene (6 bases). V lost 1 base to trimming and J lost 8 bases, with 14 bases between them. The CDR3 runs 14 residues. CDR1 is MNHEY and CDR2 is SMNVEV in the germline V gene (reference sequence). CDR3 in amino acids: CASSLLAAGGGYTF. CDR3 DNA sequence: TGTGCCAGCAGTTTATTGGCGGCCGGGGGCGGCTACACCTTC.

The rearrangement joins TRBV12-2 to TRBJ2-3; the table's D gene call, TRBD2, was not cross checked with the DNA. TRBV12-2 is an annotated pseudogene. CDR3 length equals 17 residues. The CDR3 DNA sequence: TGTGCAAGTCGCTTAGCGGAGACTAGCGGGGGGGGAGATACGCAGTATTTT. Translation: CASRLAETSGGGDTQYF.